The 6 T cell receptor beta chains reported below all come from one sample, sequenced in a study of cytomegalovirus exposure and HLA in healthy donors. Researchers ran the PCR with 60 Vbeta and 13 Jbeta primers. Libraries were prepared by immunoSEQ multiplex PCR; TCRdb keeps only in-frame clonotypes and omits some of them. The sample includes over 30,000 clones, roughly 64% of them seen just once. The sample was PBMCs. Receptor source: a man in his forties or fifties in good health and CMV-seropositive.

DNA for the CDR3: TGTGCCAGCAGGCGGGGGGAATCCGAGCAGTACTTC. This gives the protein CASRRGESEQYF. The gene calls are TRBV6-5 and TRBJ2-7; 8 bases line up with TRBD2. Germline loops: CDR1 MNHEY, CDR2 SVGAGI. The CDR3 is 12 residues long. V was clipped by 6 bases and J by 6 bases; unmatched bases: 4.

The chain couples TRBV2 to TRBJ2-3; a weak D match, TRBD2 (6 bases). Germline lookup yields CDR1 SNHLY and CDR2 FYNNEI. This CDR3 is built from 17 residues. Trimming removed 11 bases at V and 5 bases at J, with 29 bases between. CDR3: CAAHGGAGPQGQDTQYF. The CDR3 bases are TGTGCCGCGCATGGCGGGGCGGGGCCACAAGGTCAAGATACGCAGTATTTT.

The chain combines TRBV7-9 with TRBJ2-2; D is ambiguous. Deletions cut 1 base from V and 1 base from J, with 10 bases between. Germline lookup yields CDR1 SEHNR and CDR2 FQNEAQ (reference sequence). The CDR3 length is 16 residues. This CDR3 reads CASSLGQAMNTGELFF. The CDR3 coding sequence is TGTGCCAGCAGCTTAGGGCAGGCGATGAACACCGGGGAGCTGTTTTTT. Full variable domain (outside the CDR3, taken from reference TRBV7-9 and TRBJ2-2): DTGVSQNPRHKITKRGQNVTFRCDPISEHNRLYWYRQTLGQGPEFLTYFQNEAQLEKSRLLSDRFSAERPKGSFSTLEIQRTEQGDSAMYLCASSLGQAMNTGELFFGEGSRLTVL.

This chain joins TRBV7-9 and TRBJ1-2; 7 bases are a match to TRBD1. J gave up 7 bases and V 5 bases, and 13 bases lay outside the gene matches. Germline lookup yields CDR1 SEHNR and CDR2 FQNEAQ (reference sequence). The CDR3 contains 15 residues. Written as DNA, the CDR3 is TGTGCCAGCAGCCGAGGGACAGTGCCAGAGGGTGGCTACACCTTC. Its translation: CASSRGTVPEGGYTF. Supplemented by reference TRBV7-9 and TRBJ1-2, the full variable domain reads DTGVSQNPRHKITKRGQNVTFRCDPISEHNRLYWYRQTLGQGPEFLTYFQNEAQLEKSRLLSDRFSAERPKGSFSTLEIQRTEQGDSAMYLCASSRGTVPEGGYTFGSGTRLTVV.

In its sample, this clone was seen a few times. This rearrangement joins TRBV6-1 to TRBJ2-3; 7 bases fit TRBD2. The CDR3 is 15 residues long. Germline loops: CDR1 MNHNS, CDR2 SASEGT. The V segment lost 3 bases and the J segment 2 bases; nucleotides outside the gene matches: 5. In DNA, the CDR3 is TGTGCCAGCAGTGACCCTAGCGGCTTCACAGATACGCAGTATTTT. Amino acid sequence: CASSDPSGFTDTQYF.

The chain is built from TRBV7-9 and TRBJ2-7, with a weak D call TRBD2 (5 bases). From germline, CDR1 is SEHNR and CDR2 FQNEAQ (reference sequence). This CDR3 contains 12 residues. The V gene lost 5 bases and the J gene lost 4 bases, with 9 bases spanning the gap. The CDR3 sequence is CASSAGIYEQYF. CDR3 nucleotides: TGTGCCAGCAGCGCCGGGATATACGAGCAGTACTTC.